The text below deals with one T cell receptor (beta chain). Its cognate antigen is unknown. Genes here carry mouse names. From the germline J gene comes the end of the CDR3, since the read stops 4 residues before it. The data originate from a study of CD8+ T cells in alopecia areata. Study at large: 7-10-week-old female C3H/HeJ mice were grafted with skin from spontaneously alopecic approximately 6-13-month-old C3H/HeJ graft donors.

General observations from the study: It was less clear whether patients shared TCRs than it was in mice, possibly because of HLA. Affected lesional scalp, above all in alopecia totalis/universalis, was more clonal than normal scalp.

The CDR3 totals 15 residues. Germline V gene data show CDR1 as NSQYPW and CDR2 as LRSPGD (reference sequence). The V segment lost 1 base and the J segment 4 bases; nucleotides outside the gene matches: 6. Extracted RNA was reverse transcribed into cDNA, the sequencing template. The repertoire was sequenced with immunoSEQ multiplex PCR; TCRdb's copy has only in-frame clones and lacks some. The sample is made up of around 100,000 clones, none counted only once. The chain recombines TRBV1 with TRBJ1-1; 7 bases align to TRBD1. The origin of this receptor is a C3H/HeJ mouse with alopecia areata. Mouse strain MHC haplotype: H2-k. The specimen was lesional skin. The CDR3 bases that were read are TGCACCTGCAGTGCAGGGGGACAGAGGGGCACA. It specifies CTCSAGGQRGT. The whole CDR3 protein is CTCSAGGQRGTEVFF.